This entry lists 9 T cell receptor beta chains sequenced from one sample in a study of blood T cell repertoires in COVID-19. Clones were sequenced by immunoSEQ multiplex PCR, and TCRdb holds only the in-frame ones, with some missing. The sample lists more than 150,000 clones, roughly 82% seen once, with roughly 8.9% in the top ten. Sequences were obtained from peripheral blood. The source is a woman aged 50 to 60 with acute or convalescent COVID-19.

The rearrangement joins TRBV4-3 to TRBJ1-2; 7 bases are a match to TRBD1. Germline CDR1 reads LGHNA; CDR2 reads YSLEER. CDR3 size: 14 residues. Germline trimming cut 1 base from V and 4 bases from J; bases unmatched to any gene: 3. As DNA, the CDR3 is TGCGCCAGCAGCCAAGGACAGGGATCCTATGGCTACACCTTC. This sequence encodes CASSQGQGSYGYTF.

This clone was observed a few times. The chain is built from TRBV7-8 and TRBJ1-1; maybe TRBD1 (6 bases). The CDR3 spans 15 residues. V lost 1 base to trimming and J lost 8 bases, with 17 bases between them. The germline gives CDR1 SGHVS, CDR2 FQNEAQ. CDR3 loop: CASSLDLQGWGEAFF. The CDR3 coding sequence is TGTGCCAGCAGCTTAGACCTCCAGGGGTGGGGCGAAGCTTTCTTT.

This chain connects TRBV7-2 to TRBJ1-1, with a tentative D call TRBD1 (6 bases). Germline V CDR1 and CDR2: SGHTA, FQGNSA. This CDR3 contains 13 residues. V was cut by 4 bases and J by 5 bases, with 11 bases left in between. CDR3 residues: CASSWTALTEAFF. CDR3 coding DNA: TGTGCCAGCAGCTGGACAGCGTTGACTGAAGCTTTCTTT. The variable domain in full, completed from reference TRBV7-2 and TRBJ1-1, reads GAGVSQSPSNKVTEKGKDVELRCDPISGHTALYWYRQSLGQGLEFLIYFQGNSAPDKSGLPSDRFSAERTGGSVSTLTIQRTQQEDSAVYLCASSWTALTEAFFGQGTRLTVV.

CDR3 DNA: TGTGCCAGCAGCTTACCCGTCAGTGAAAAACTGTTTTTT. Protein: CASSLPVSEKLFF. The chain uses TRBV7-9 and TRBJ1-4, with D hard to call. The CDR3 has 13 amino acids. The germline V gene encodes CDR1 SEHNR and CDR2 FQNEAQ (reference sequence). Deletions cut 2 bases from V and 7 bases from J, with 8 bases between. The whole variable domain, remainder taken from reference TRBV7-9 and TRBJ1-4, is DTGVSQNPRHKITKRGQNVTFRCDPISEHNRLYWYRQTLGQGPEFLTYFQNEAQLEKSRLLSDRFSAERPKGSFSTLEIQRTEQGDSAMYLCASSLPVSEKLFFGSGTQLSVL.

The gene calls are TRBV7-2 and TRBJ2-3; perhaps TRBD1 as D (5 bases). Trimming removed 3 bases from V and 2 bases from J, with 9 bases in between. The CDR3 is 14 residues long. Germline V lookup: CDR1 SGHTA, CDR2 FQGNSA. The CDR3 bases are TGTGCCAGCAGCTTCCAGGGCCCCACAGATACGCAGTATTTT. Residues: CASSFQGPTDTQYF.

The J gene is TRBJ1-2, the V gene TRBV25-1; no clear D. Looked up from germline, CDR1 is MGHDK and CDR2 is SYGVNS. The length of the CDR3 is 14 residues. V was trimmed by 6 bases and J by 7 bases, leaving 18 bases between them. CDR3 coding DNA: TGTGCCAGCAGCCCCGGGTCTCAAAGGAGTGGCTACACCTTC. As protein: CASSPGSQRSGYTF.

This chain connects TRBV12-5 to TRBJ2-7; D remains ambiguous. CDR1 and CDR2 (germline): LGHNT, FRNRAP. The CDR3 is 14 residues long. Trimming removed 3 bases at V and 0 bases at J, with 9 bases between. CDR3 sequence: CASGFLESSYEQYF. The CDR3 bases are TGTGCTAGTGGTTTCCTGGAGAGCTCCTACGAGCAGTACTTC.

This clone appeared a few times. The CDR3 DNA reads TGTGCCAGCAGCTTAGAACGGGGTGGCTACACCTTC. This encodes CASSLERGGYTF. The J gene is TRBJ1-2, the V gene TRBV7-2; unclear D gene. There are 12 residues in the CDR3. CDR1 is SGHTA, CDR2 FQGNSA, per germline. V gave up 1 base and J gave up 7 bases, with 7 bases separating them.

The gene calls are TRBV28 and TRBJ1-2; D may be TRBD1 (6 bases). V was clipped by 2 bases and J by 8 bases, with 9 bases between them. Germline CDR1 MDHEN, CDR2 SYDVKM. This CDR3 has 12 residues. The CDR3 DNA follows: TGTGCCAGCAGTTTACAGGGGTTAGGCTACACCTTC. Its translation is CASSLQGLGYTF.